This T cell receptor beta chain came from a study of blood T cell repertoires in COVID-19. Whole-study context: From T cells, B-cell-depleted T cells, or PBMCs came the material, which was cDNA or gDNA.

Study processing details: Nucleated cell counts were estimated from reference gene primer amplification. Assay: immunoSEQ multiplex PCR; the TCRdb copy retains only in-frame clones and omits some. V and J calls and clone size are given by that table; D and trimming were obtained from the DNA. The sample includes some 250,000 clones, approximately 83% of them seen just once. The CDR3 has 18 residues. The J segment lost 10 bases and the V segment lost 3 bases, leaving 16 bases of the junction unmatched. Looked up from germline, CDR1 is LNHDA and CDR2 is SQIVND (reference sequence). The TCR was taken from a woman in her 30s who had recovered from COVID-19. The material sequenced was peripheral blood. The chain is built from TRBV19 and TRBJ2-1; 12 bases are a match to TRBD2. CDR3 sequence reads: CASSIRASGGGIYGEQFF. DNA of the CDR3: TGTGCCAGTAGTATTCGCGCTAGCGGGGGGGGTATCTACGGGGAGCAGTTCTTC.